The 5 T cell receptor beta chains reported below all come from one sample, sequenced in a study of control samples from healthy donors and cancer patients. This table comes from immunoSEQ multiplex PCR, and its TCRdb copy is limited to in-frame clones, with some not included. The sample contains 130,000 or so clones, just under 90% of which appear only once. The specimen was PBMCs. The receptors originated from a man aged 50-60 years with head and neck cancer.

The CDR3 DNA sequence: TGTGCCACCAGTGACTCCCTCTCAGGTCTCCTATATGAGCAGTTCTTC. It encodes CATSDSLSGLLYEQFF. V is TRBV24-1 and J is TRBJ2-1; D is unclear. From germline, CDR1 is KGHDR and CDR2 SFDVKD. CDR3 length equals 16 residues. V was clipped by 4 bases and J by 8 bases, with 20 bases between them.

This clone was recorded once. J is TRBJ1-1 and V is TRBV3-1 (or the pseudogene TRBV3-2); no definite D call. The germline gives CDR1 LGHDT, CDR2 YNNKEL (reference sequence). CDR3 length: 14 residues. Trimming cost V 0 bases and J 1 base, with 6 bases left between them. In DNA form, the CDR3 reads TGTGCCAGCAGCCAAGATGGCAGGAACACTGAAGCTTTCTTT. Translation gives CASSQDGRNTEAFF.

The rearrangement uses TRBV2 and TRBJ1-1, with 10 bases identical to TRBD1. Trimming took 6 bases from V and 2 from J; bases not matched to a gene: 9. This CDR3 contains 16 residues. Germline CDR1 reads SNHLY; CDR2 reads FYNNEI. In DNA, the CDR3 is TGTGCCAGCAGACCGGGACAGGGGACCTTCAACACTGAAGCTTTCTTT. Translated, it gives CASRPGQGTFNTEAFF.

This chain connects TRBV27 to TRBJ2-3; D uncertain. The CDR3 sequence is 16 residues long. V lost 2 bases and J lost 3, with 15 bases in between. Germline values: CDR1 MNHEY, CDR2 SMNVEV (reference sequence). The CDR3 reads CASSLERRPGTDTQYF. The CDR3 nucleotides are TGTGCCAGCAGTTTAGAGAGACGTCCCGGAACAGATACGCAGTATTTT.

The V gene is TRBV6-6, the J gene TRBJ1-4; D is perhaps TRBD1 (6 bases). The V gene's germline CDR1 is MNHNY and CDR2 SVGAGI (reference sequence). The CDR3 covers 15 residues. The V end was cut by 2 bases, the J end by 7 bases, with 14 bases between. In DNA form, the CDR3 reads TGTGCCAGCAGTTACGAGTCACAGGGCGGTGAAAAACTGTTTTTT. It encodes CASSYESQGGEKLFF.